The sequence of this TCR beta chain was determined in a study of OX40 agonist ivuxolimab in advanced cancers. General study points: Certain nonresponders likewise exhibited a low normalized T-cell clonal expansion.

A word on this clone: Antigen: not known.

The method was immunoSEQ multiplex PCR; TCRdb's version includes in-frame clones alone and lacks a portion of them. The table records roughly 61,000 clones, around nine tenths of them present only once. V lost 3 bases and J 1 base, leaving 6 bases between the germline ends. This CDR3 has 13 amino acids. Looked up from germline, CDR1 is MNHEY and CDR2 is SMNVEV (reference sequence). This receptor was identified in an adult with an advanced solid tumor such as melanoma, head and neck, liver or kidney cancer. The source was CD4+ or CD8+ T cells sorted from blood, collected in a trial of the OX40 agonist ivuxolimab. The chain has TRBV27 and TRBJ2-5; D unresolved. The CDR3 nucleotides are TGTGCCAGCAGTTTGAGATTCCAAGAGACCCAGTACTTC. Encoded protein: CASSLRFQETQYF.